This TCR beta chain emerged from a study of beta chain features in type 1 diabetes. In the study overall: There was similarity between patients and healthy donors in age, gender and cell yields. The study's findings and limits: Moderately but significantly shorter TCRB CDR3s were found in Type 1 diabetes patients in all four CD4+ subsets. Compared to healthy donors, patients appeared to have naive, central memory and Treg TCRB repertoires that were more alike.

V was shortened by 5 bases and J by 3 bases, with 8 bases between the two germline ends. Germline V gives CDR1 LNHDA, CDR2 SQIVND (reference sequence). The CDR3 spans 13 residues. On this clone: Its antigen remains unidentified.

Reverse transcribing all isolated RNA meant expressed TCRB transcripts were sequenced. The data were produced by immunoSEQ multiplex PCR, yet TCRdb's version contains in-frame clones alone and is incomplete. The sample lists 200,000 to 300,000 clones, approximately 20% seen once, with around 0.03% in the top ten. This chain joins TRBV19 and TRBJ1-5; weak D call: TRBD1 (5 bases). The clonotype was recovered from a woman aged 40 to 50 with type 1 diabetes. The sequenced material came from naive CD4+ T cells from blood. This chain's CDR3 is CASSGGLNQPQHF. CDR3 DNA: TGTGCCAGTAGTGGGGGACTCAATCAGCCCCAGCATTTT.